This T cell receptor beta chain was recorded in a study of human CD4 T cells and Enterobacteriaceae (dated by TCRdb to the early 2020s). Results and caveats for the whole study, not just this receptor: The only basis for inferring the reactivity of ex vivo clonotypes was matching nucleotide sequences to CFSE-low cultures from the same donors. Ex vivo, broadly cross-reactive clonotypes were observed to appear more expanded than specific clonotypes, with about 55% of the 19 and about 65% of the 34 being found within the top 5%.

Concerning this clone: The antigen it binds to is not known. One base away there is no much larger clone; base qualities are not given.

Deep-level sequencing was performed on ex vivo total memory CD4+ samples, with a detection sensitivity of one cell in 200,000. Genomic DNA was extracted from cell pellets with the QIAamp DNA Micro Kit, and its quantity and purity were checked by spectrophotometry. TCR Vbeta CDR3 regions were amplified with the immunoSEQ multiplex PCR assay. The Illumina HiSeq platform was used to sequence the amplicons. The retrieved sequences were 87 nucleotides long and included the CDR3 region. The authors' analysis ran thus. Each unique productive TCR Vbeta nucleotide sequence counted as a clonotype and was quantified by productive template frequency from ImmunoSEQ Analyzer V3.0. Expanded clonotypes were defined using a threshold set at the top 5th percentile of each repertoire ranked by frequency. Repertoire overlap was calculated as Chao-Jaccard using the R package fossil and displayed by nonmetric multidimensional scaling using the R package MASS. TCRdb's version of the immuneACCESS table is confined to in-frame rearrangements and falls short of the full clone set. An unresolved V gene accounts for under half of the shortfall where checked; the remainder is of unknown origin. The V and J calls and clone size come from that table; D and trimming were worked out from the DNA. This sample is represented by 27,000 or so clones; around 80% of them were singletons. The ten largest account for roughly 1.8% of the sample.

Sequences MNHEY (CDR1) and SVGAGI (CDR2) are obtained from the germline V gene. V gives up 10 bases and J gives up 0 bases, and the segment between their germline ends measures 14 bases. From the cysteine up to the phenylalanine, the CDR3 has a length of 14 residues. The read is trimmed to its CDR3 DNA, 42 bases read in frame from base 1. Memory CD4+ T cells were FACS-sorted on a FACSAria III to over 95% purity as all CD4+ cells other than CD45RA+CCR7+CD95- naive cells. Blood from healthy donors came from blood donation centers in Switzerland. Positive selection with CD4 and CD14 magnetic microbeads was used to enrich total CD4+ T cells and monocytes. CD8+, CD14+, CD16+, CD56+, CD19+ and CD25-bright cells were excluded prior to sorting. In a couple of blood donors, total memory CD4+ T cells were sequenced directly ex vivo to assess in vivo expansion of bacteria-reactive clonotypes. Isolation of peripheral blood mononuclear cells from donor blood was performed with Ficoll-Paque Plus.

Sequenced input: memory CD4+ T cells from blood. Read against the paper, the sample's cell subset or site label means: total memory CD4 T cells sorted directly ex vivo, unstimulated. Recombination connected TRBV6-5 to TRBJ2-3, with a tentative D gene TRBD1 over 6 matching bases. This TCR was recovered from a human donor in good health. The nucleotide sequence reads as follows: TGTGCCACCGCCGTCAGGGGAAGCACAGATACGCAGTATTTT. It specifies CATAVRGSTDTQYF.